Here is one TCR beta chain with its context. This entry belongs to a study of T cell clones after liver transplantation. Assay used: immunoSEQ multiplex PCR; TCRdb lists only in-frame clones, some missing. The sample holds 65,000 to 80,000 clones; about four fifths are singletons and the top ten take 0.55% to 0.75%. Germline V lookup: CDR1 MGHDK, CDR2 SYGVNS. This CDR3 is 15 amino acids long. The V gene end was trimmed by 3 bases and the J gene end by 5 bases; junction bases not matched to a gene: 5. The sequence was collected from a human donor who received a liver transplant. The chain has TRBV25-1 and TRBJ1-5, with TRBD1 matching over 9 bases. The sequences come from CD4+ T cells from blood, collected before liver transplant. The CDR3 DNA reads as TGTGCCAGCAGTGACCCTGGACAGGGGCATCAGCCCCAGCATTTT. It specifies CASSDPGQGHQPQHF.